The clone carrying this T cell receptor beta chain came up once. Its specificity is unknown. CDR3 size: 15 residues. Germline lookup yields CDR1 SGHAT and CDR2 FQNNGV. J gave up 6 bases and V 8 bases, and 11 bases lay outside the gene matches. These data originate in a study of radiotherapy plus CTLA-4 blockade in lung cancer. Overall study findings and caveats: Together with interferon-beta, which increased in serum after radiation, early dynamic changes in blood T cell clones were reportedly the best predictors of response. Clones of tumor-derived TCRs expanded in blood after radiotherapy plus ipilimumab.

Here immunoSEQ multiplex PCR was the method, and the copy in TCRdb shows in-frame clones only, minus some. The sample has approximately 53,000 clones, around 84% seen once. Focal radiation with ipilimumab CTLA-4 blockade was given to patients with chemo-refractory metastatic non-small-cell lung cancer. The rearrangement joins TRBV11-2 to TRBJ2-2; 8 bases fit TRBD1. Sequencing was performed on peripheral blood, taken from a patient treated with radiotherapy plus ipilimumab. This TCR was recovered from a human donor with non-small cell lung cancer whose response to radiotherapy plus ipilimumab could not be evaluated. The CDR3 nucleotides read TGTGCCAGCCACAGGGGGGTTGGTTTTGCCGGGGAGCTGTTTTTT. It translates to CASHRGVGFAGELFF. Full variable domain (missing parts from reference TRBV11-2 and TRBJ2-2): EAGVAQSPRYKIIEKRQSVAFWCNPISGHATLYWYQQILGQGPKLLIQFQNNGVVDDSQLPKDRFSAERLKGVDSTLKIQPAKLEDSAVYLCASHRGVGFAGELFFGEGSRLTVL.